What follows are 8 T cell receptor beta chains derived from one specimen sequenced in a study of T cell clonality in common variable immunodeficiency. Points from the study as a whole: Fewer deletions and N-nucleotide insertions were reportedly seen in common variable immunodeficiency TCR beta sequences.

Sequencing used immunoSEQ multiplex PCR; TCRdb keeps in-frame clones, though not all of them. The repertoire consists of roughly 33,000 clones, none detected only once. These receptors have no identified antigens. Sequencing input: peripheral blood mononuclear cells. All receptors come from a human donor with common variable immunodeficiency.

This clone was recorded many times. The observed sequence ends 3 residues before the CDR3 terminus, with the missing tail filled in from the germline J gene. The chain combines TRBV20-1 with TRBJ1-5, with 9 bases fitting TRBD1. Germline CDR1 reads DFQATT; CDR2 reads SNEGSKA (reference sequence). Trimming removed 4 bases from V and 7 bases from J; junction bases left unmatched: 14. The CDR3 loop spans 16 amino acids. CDR3 residues: CSAIFPGTGGGQPQHF. The DNA read from the CDR3 is TGCAGTGCTATATTCCCAGGCACAGGGGGCGGGCAGCCC.

This clone was observed a few times. The missing CDR3 end, 3 residues past where the read stops, is filled in from the germline J gene. The gene calls are TRBV19 and TRBJ2-1, with 9 bases that match TRBD2. Per the germline V gene, CDR1 is LNHDA and CDR2 is SQIVND (reference sequence). The V and J ends lost 3 bases and 4 bases, in that order; junction bases with no gene match: 19. The CDR3 consists of 20 residues. CDR3 loop: CASSINPSAGGGRPYNEQFF. The sequenced part of the CDR3 DNA is TGTGCCAGTAGTATTAATCCCTCAGCGGGGGGCGGAAGACCTTACAATGAG.

A few counts support this clone. The read comes to an end 3 residues before the CDR3 does, leaving the germline J gene to fill in the end. The chain joins TRBV7-9 to TRBJ1-1, with a tentative D call TRBD1 (6 bases). The CDR3 sequence is 15 residues long. Trimming removed 4 bases from V and 3 bases from J, with 15 bases in between. Germline-derived CDR1 and CDR2 are SEHNR and FQNEAQ (reference sequence). Here the CDR3 reads CASSYGSGEYTEAFF. Partial CDR3 DNA: TGTGCCAGCAGCTATGGTTCAGGGGAATACACTGAA.

This clone has just a few counts. The read stops 3 residues short of the end of the CDR3; the missing end is completed from the germline J gene. This chain connects TRBV2 to TRBJ2-3; D is unresolved. The CDR3 extends over 14 amino acids. The V gene lost 6 bases and the J gene lost 2 bases, with 12 bases spanning the gap. Germline CDR1 is SNHLY and CDR2 is FYNNEI. The part of the CDR3 DNA that was read is TGTGCCAGCAGACGCTCCTCAGACACAGATACG. As protein: CASRRSSDTDT. The whole CDR3 protein reads CASRRSSDTDTQYF.

Ten or more counts support this clone. Sequencing ends 3 residues short of the CDR3 end; the germline J gene provides the rest. V is TRBV4-1 and J is TRBJ2-7; TRBD2 matches at 9 bases. The junction had 2 bases not matched to a gene; V was cut back by 0 bases and J by 2 bases. The CDR3 has 15 residues. From germline, CDR1 is MGHRA and CDR2 YSYEKL. The covered CDR3 bases are TGCGCCAGCAGCCAAGAGAGGACTAGCGCCTACGAG. This codes for CASSQERTSAYE. Given in full, the CDR3 is CASSQERTSAYEQYF.

The sample holds many counts of this clone. The read halts 3 residues ahead of the CDR3 end, with the missing end drawn from the germline J gene. The rearrangement uses TRBV6-2 or TRBV6-3 and TRBJ2-2; perhaps TRBD2 as D (7 bases). Germline V gene lookup returns CDR1 MNHEY and CDR2 SVGEGT. The CDR3 consists of 15 residues. V lost 4 bases and J 7 bases, leaving 16 bases between the germline ends. The DNA read from the CDR3 is TGTGCCAGCAGTTCAACCCGGGGGGCTGGCGGGGAG. It specifies CASSSTRGAGGE. The whole CDR3 sequence reads CASSSTRGAGGELFF.

This clone was picked up a small number of times. The CDR3 is cut off 3 residues early in the read; its end comes from the germline J gene. The chain uses TRBV19 and TRBJ1-5; possibly TRBD1 for D (5 bases). Germline CDR1 reads LNHDA; CDR2 reads SQIVND (reference sequence). V was shortened by 6 bases and J by 0 bases, with 12 bases between the two germline ends. CDR3 size: 15 residues. CDR3 DNA, as far as it was read: TGTGCCAGTAGGGCGGGGGGACGTAGCAATCAGCCC. Translation gives CASRAGGRSNQP. The whole CDR3 sequence is CASRAGGRSNQPQHF.

In regard to this clone: The read is 3 residues too short to cover the CDR3 end, so that end is filled in from the germline J gene. The chain carries TRBV5-1 and TRBJ2-5; 7 nucleotides agree with TRBD2. This CDR3 contains 13 residues. Germline loops: CDR1 SGHRS, CDR2 YFSETQ. With V trimmed by 4 bases and J by 5 bases, 5 bases remained unmatched. The CDR3: CASSRLAEETQYF. CDR3 DNA, as far as it was read: TGCGCCAGCAGCCGACTAGCCGAGGAGACC.